This T cell receptor beta chain appears in the sequencing data of a study of identical twins' blood T cells. TCRdb independently ran MiXCR on the 5' RACE reads; one entry per CDR3 protein. Of roughly 340,000 distinct CDR3 sequences in the sample, about 28% are singletons; the top ten hold about 6%. V shed 3 bases and J shed 2 bases, with 11 bases lying between them. This CDR3 region has 14 residues. CDR1 SGDLS and CDR2 YYNGEE come from the germline V gene. Likely shared infections and vaccines: all three twin pairs were reared together. The specimen sequenced was PBMCs. The receptor was derived from a woman aged 18-55 years in good health. V and J are TRBV9 and TRBJ1-2, with D perhaps matching TRBD1 (5 bases). The DNA for the CDR3 is TGTGCCAGCAGCGGACAAACAGGCAACTATGGCTACACCTTC. Its translation is CASSGQTGNYGYTF.